This paragraph reports one T cell receptor beta chain. This clonotype was seen at least ten times. Its antigen has not been determined. No base-level quality is on record; no much larger clone is a single base apart. This sample is drawn from a study of Graves' ophthalmopathy and Graves' hyperthyroidism (dated by TCRdb to 2016 to 2018). About the full investigation: Peripheral blood was collected at initial diagnosis, prior to any treatment. The study used signatures of the TCR beta repertoire to tell Graves' ophthalmopathy apart from Graves' hyperthyroidism and to predict which patients would progress to ophthalmopathy. In total, approximately 130 blood samples were TCR-sequenced: approximately 42 ophthalmopathy, under 85 hyperthyroidism and roughly 17 hyperthyroidism-to-ophthalmopathy patients. To explore V-J signatures that distinguish ophthalmopathy from hyperthyroidism, a discovery set of about a hundred patients was enrolled, made up of around 40 with ophthalmopathy and some 58 with stable hyperthyroidism. For independent validation, a separate cohort was made up of roughly 19 hyperthyroidism patients plus 17 patients who later progressed from hyperthyroidism to ophthalmopathy. In six hyperthyroidism patients, T-cell repertoires of thyroid tissue and blood were compared. Following sampling, methimazole starting at 30 mg daily was administered to hyperthyroidism patients, and high-dose intravenous methylprednisolone was administered to ophthalmopathy patients. The study at large found these results: Most expanded thyroid clonotypes with a frequency above 0.001 also appeared in blood, which suggests that blood repertoires may reflect the immune response in the thyroid. In validation, the model predicted ophthalmopathy progression with about 70% sensitivity and roughly 72% specificity; around twelve predicted patients were CT-confirmed with GO in a median of around 6 months. Sample size was not predetermined statistically, and investigators were not blinded to group allocation. The 13-signature model separated ophthalmopathy from stable hyperthyroidism with around 90% sensitivity and 81.08% specificity in cross-validation, and 80%/75% in the test set.

Patients with ophthalmopathy had moderately to severely active disease, with a Clinical Activity Score of 3 or more, a NOSPECS grade of 4 or more, and a disease duration of less than 3 months. Anyone with other autoimmune diseases, uncontrolled infections, pregnancy or lactation was excluded from the study. Clinical symptoms, serum thyroxine, TRAb, thyroid ultrasound and orbital computed tomography formed the basis of the diagnosis. Ficoll-Paque density gradient centrifugation was used to isolate PBMCs from about 10 ml of fresh peripheral blood. Trizol reagent was used to extract the total RNA, and its quality was then checked on an Agilent 2100 Bioanalyzer. For CDR1 and CDR2, the germline V gene (reference sequence) lists DFQATT and SNEGSKA. Trimming costs V 3 bases and J 5 bases, and their ends lie 11 bases apart. The CDR3 has 13 amino acids, counting the end cysteine and phenylalanine. Here the CDR3 DNA is all that survives: 39 bases in frame from base 1.

For repertoire sequencing, the TCR beta CDR3 regions were amplified from RNA transcripts. The first round was an RT-PCR using HTBI primers with the Qiagen OneStep RT-PCR kit, and this first round was followed by a second-round multiplex PCR, then size selection and purification. Sequencing of the libraries was carried out on an Illumina HiSeq2000 in paired-end mode with 100 bp reads. The source study handled its data this way. SOAPnuke was used for read processing, and reads with adapters, uncalled bases, a mean Phred below 15, or no exact constant-primer or identifier match were discarded. High-quality paired reads were merged with COPE v1.2.5. Unique nucleotide sequences were defined as clonotypes and aligned to IMGT TRB V, D and J references using MiTCR v1.1. Analysis was restricted to V-J combinations with a frequency above 0.0001, which covered roughly 99% of repertoires. For each V-J combination, a TCR clonal expansion and chaos score was defined as F50 clonal expansion divided by the chaos observed in the TCRdist matrix. Welch's t-statistics and random forest were used to narrow the features down to around 13 V-J combinations, which were then fed into a naive Bayes classifier. The similarity between thyroid and blood repertoires was quantified using the Morisita-Horn index. TCRdb reworked the public reads: Q25 trimming with fastp, MiXCR clone assembly, productive beta chains retained. Every CDR3 protein is listed once, alongside the most common genes and DNA of its rows. TCRdb, not the authors, supplied the V and J calls. The sample yields roughly 700,000 distinct CDR3 sequences; around 40% were counted once. Roughly 45% of the sample is held by the ten biggest clonotypes.

Sequencing was done on a sample of peripheral blood. This receptor was taken from an adult man with Graves' ophthalmopathy. The V gene is TRBV20-1 and the J gene is TRBJ1-3; matching of 6 bases hints at TRBD1 as the D gene. The CDR3 reads as follows: CSARAGDRNTIYF. The bases are TGCAGTGCTAGGGCAGGGGACAGAAACACCATATATTTT.